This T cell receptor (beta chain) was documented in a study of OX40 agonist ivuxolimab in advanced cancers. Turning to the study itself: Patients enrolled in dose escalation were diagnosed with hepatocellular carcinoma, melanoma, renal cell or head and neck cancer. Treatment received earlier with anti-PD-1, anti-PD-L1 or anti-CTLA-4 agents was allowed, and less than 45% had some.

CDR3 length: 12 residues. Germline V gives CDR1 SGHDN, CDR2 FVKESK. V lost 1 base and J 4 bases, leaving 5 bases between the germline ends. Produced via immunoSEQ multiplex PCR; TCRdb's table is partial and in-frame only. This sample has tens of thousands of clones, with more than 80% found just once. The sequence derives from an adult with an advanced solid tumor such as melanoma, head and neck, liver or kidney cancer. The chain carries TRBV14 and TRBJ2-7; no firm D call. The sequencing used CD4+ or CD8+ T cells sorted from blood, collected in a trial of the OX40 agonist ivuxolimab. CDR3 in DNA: TGTGCCAGCAGCCAAGCGGCGTACGAGCAGTACTTC. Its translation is CASSQAAYEQYF. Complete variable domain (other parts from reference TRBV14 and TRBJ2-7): EAGVTQFPSHSVIEKGQTVTLRCDPISGHDNLYWYRRVMGKEIKFLLHFVKESKQDESGMPNNRFLAERTGGTYSTLKVQPAELEDSGVYFCASSQAAYEQYFGPGTRLTVT.